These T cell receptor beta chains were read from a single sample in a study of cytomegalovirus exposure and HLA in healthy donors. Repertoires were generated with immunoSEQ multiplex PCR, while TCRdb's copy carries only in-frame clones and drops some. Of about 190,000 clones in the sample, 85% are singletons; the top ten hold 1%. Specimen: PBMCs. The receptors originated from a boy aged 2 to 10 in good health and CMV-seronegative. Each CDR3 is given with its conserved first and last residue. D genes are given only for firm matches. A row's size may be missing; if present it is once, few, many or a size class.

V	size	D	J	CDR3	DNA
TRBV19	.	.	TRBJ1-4	CASSAPTRRNEKLFF	TGTGCCAGTAGTGCTCCGACGCGGAGAAATGAAAAACTGTTTTTT
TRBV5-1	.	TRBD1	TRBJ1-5	CASSLEGDRDQPQHF	TGCGCCAGCAGCTTGGAGGGGGACAGGGATCAGCCCCAGCATTTT
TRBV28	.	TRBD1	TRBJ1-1	CASTKGTGDPNTEAFF	TGTGCCAGCACAAAAGGGACAGGGGACCCGAACACTGAAGCTTTCTTT
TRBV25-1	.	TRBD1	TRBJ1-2	CASSGTGPLPGYTF	TGTGCCAGCAGCGGGACAGGACCCCTTCCTGGCTACACCTTC
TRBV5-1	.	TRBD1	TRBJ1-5	CASSESGGLYQPQHF	TGCGCCAGCAGCGAGTCAGGGGGCCTTTATCAGCCCCAGCATTTT
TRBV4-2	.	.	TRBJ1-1	CASSPREVPSTEAFF	TGTGCCAGCAGCCCCCGAGAGGTCCCGAGCACTGAAGCTTTCTTT
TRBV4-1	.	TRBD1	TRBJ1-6	CASSQDRGFNSPLHF	TGCGCCAGCAGCCAGGACAGGGGCTTTAATTCACCCCTCCACTTT
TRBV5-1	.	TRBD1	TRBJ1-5	CASSLVTGDNQPQHF	TGCGCCAGCAGCTTGGTTACAGGGGATAATCAGCCCCAGCATTTT
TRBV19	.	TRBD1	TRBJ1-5	CASSLRGRSSNQPQHF	TGTGCCAGTAGCCTAAGGGGGCGAAGTAGCAATCAGCCCCAGCATTTT
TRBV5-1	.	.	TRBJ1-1	CASSLEPLATEAFF	TGCGCCAGCAGCTTGGAGCCCCTCGCCACTGAAGCTTTCTTT
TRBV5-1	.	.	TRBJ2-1	CASSYRGGDNEQFF	TGCGCCAGCAGCTATAGGGGGGGGGACAATGAGCAGTTCTTC
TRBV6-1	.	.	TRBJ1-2	CASSSTGFGYTF	TGTGCCAGCAGTTCCACAGGTTTTGGCTACACCTTC
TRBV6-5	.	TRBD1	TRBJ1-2	CASSYGQGRGYTF	TGTGCCAGCAGCTACGGACAGGGACGTGGCTACACCTTC
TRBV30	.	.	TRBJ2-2	CAWSGDSWRDTGELFF	TGTGCCTGGAGTGGAGACTCCTGGAGGGACACCGGGGAGCTGTTTTTT
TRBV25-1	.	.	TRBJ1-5	CASSDPTGGNQPQHF	TGTGCCAGCAGTGACCCGACGGGGGGCAATCAGCCCCAGCATTTT
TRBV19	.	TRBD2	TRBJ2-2	CASSYDSGSGITGELFF	TGTGCCAGTAGTTACGATAGCGGGAGTGGGATCACCGGGGAGCTGTTTTTT
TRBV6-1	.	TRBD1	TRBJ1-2	CASSEARTGVNYGYTF	TGTGCCAGCAGTGAAGCTAGGACAGGGGTAAACTATGGCTACACCTTC
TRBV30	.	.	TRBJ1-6	CAWSLTRDYNSPLHF	TGTGCCTGGAGTTTGACCCGGGACTATAATTCACCCCTCCACTTT
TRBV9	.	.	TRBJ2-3	CASSVGEYYTDTQYF	TGTGCCAGCAGCGTCGGCGAATACTACACAGATACGCAGTATTTT
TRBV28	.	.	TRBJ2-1	CASSLEGGASYNEQFF	TGTGCCAGCAGTTTAGAGGGCGGGGCATCCTACAATGAGCAGTTCTTC
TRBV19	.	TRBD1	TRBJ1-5	CASSTPGQVHQPQHF	TGTGCCAGTAGTACCCCAGGACAGGTCCATCAGCCCCAGCATTTT
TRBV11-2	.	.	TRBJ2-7	CASSSSYEQYF	TGTGCCAGCAGCTCGTCCTACGAGCAGTACTTC
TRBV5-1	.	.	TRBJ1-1	CASSMESLNTEAFF	TGCGCCAGCAGCATGGAGAGCTTGAACACTGAAGCTTTCTTT
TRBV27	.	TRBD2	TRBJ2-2	CASSSRGGRTGELFF	TGTGCCAGCAGTTCCCGGGGGGGAAGGACCGGGGAGCTGTTTTTT
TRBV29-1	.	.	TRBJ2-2	CSPVRQGNTGELFF	TGCAGCCCCGTTCGCCAGGGTAACACCGGGGAGCTGTTTTTT
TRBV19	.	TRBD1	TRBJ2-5	CASSILAGGEVGTQYF	TGTGCCAGTAGTATCTTGGCAGGGGGCGAAGTGGGGACCCAGTACTTC
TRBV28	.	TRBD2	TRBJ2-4	CASSLASGRLTAKNIQYF	TGTGCCAGCAGTTTAGCTAGCGGGAGATTAACGGCGAAGAACATTCAGTACTTC
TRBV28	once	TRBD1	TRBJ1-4	CASIRTGARDEKLFF	TGTGCCAGCATTCGAACAGGGGCCCGGGATGAAAAACTGTTTTTT
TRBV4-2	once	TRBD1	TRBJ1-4	CASSQVGQGEKLFF	TGTGCCAGCAGCCAAGTAGGACAGGGGGAAAAACTGTTTTTT